The following is a TCR beta chain sequence with its context. Its antigen is unknown. The sample is drawn from a study of cytomegalovirus exposure and HLA in healthy donors. General study results and limits: In vitro checks showed that a few CMV-associated chains really do target CMV antigens. Earlier findings revealed that most TCR beta V segments proved productive either about 90% or about 30% of the time.

The PCR used 60 Vbeta and 13 Jbeta primers. In the source study's methods: A later analysis counted 65 million to 90 million unique TCR beta chains, around 10 million shared. Profiling relied on immunoSEQ multiplex PCR, and the TCRdb table lists in-frame clones only, not all of them. V and J calls and clone size come straight from that table; D and trimming were deduced from the DNA. The sample has roughly 120,000 clones, 60% to 85% seen once. Germline trimming cut 5 bases from V and 7 bases from J; bases unmatched to any gene: 10. Per germline, CDR1 SNHLY and CDR2 FYNNEI. This CDR3 is built from 16 residues.

Specimen: PBMCs. The chain combines TRBV2 with TRBJ2-5, with TRBD2 matching 13 bases. This TCR came from a young woman in good health and CMV-seronegative. The chain's CDR3 is CASSSRTSGGIGTQYF. The CDR3 nucleotides read TGTGCCAGCAGTTCTAGGACTAGCGGGGGAATTGGGACCCAGTACTTC.